The 20 T cell receptor beta chains given below trace back to one sample, sequenced in a study of T cell clonality in common variable immunodeficiency. Data came from immunoSEQ multiplex PCR; TCRdb stores just in-frame clones and leaves some out. The specimen has some 60,000 clones, none found just once. Specimen: peripheral blood mononuclear cells. All receptors come from a person aged 18 to 75 in good health.

The sample holds many counts of this clone. The CDR3 is cut off 3 residues early in the read; its end comes from the germline J gene. V usage is TRBV27 and J usage is TRBJ1-4, with TRBD1 as a possible D gene (6 bases). Per the germline V gene, CDR1 is MNHEY and CDR2 is SMNVEV (reference sequence). The CDR3 covers 14 residues. V shed 5 bases and J shed 8 bases, with 15 bases lying between them. CDR3 region: CASSKTGTGEKLFF. CDR3 DNA (partial): TGTGCCAGCAGTAAAACAGGGACGGGAGAAAAA.

This clone was seen repeatedly, ten times or more. From the germline J gene comes the end of the CDR3, since the read stops 3 residues before it. J is TRBJ2-5 and V is TRBV7-9; D gene unclear. V lost 5 bases, J lost 5 bases, and 15 bases lay in between. Germline V CDR1 and CDR2: SEHNR, FQNEAQ (reference sequence). The CDR3 loop spans 14 amino acids. The part of the CDR3 DNA that was read is TGTGCCAGCAGCCTCTCTTCGGCCGGGGAGACC. Translating gives CASSLSSAGET. The full CDR3 is CASSLSSAGETQYF.

This clone showed up many times. The CDR3 DNA, read in part, is TGCAGTGCGGAGCCCCACAGGGGGGGCACAGATACG. Amino acid sequence: CSAEPHRGGTDT. The entire CDR3 is CSAEPHRGGTDTQYF. This rearrangement joins TRBV20-1 to TRBJ2-3; 8 bases are a match to TRBD1. The read ends 3 residues shy of where the CDR3 ends; the end is completed using the germline J gene. Germline CDR1 is DFQATT and CDR2 is SNEGSKA (reference sequence). Trimming removed 6 bases from V and 1 base from J; junction bases left unmatched: 9. The CDR3 sequence is 15 residues long.

This clone was counted ten times or more. Read sequence stops 3 residues before the CDR3 end, and the germline J gene provides the missing end. V and J are TRBV7-2 and TRBJ2-2, with TRBD1 matching over 9 bases. Germline-derived CDR1 and CDR2 are SGHTA and FQGNSA. The V and J ends lost 0 bases and 5 bases, in that order; junction bases with no gene match: 10. The CDR3 loop spans 18 amino acids. The CDR3 DNA, read in part, is TGTGCCAGCAGCTTAGCTACACCGGGACAGGGTCGTACCGGGGAG. Protein: CASSLATPGQGRTGE. The entire CDR3 sequence reads CASSLATPGQGRTGELFF. Full variable domain (rest looked up from reference TRBV7-2 and TRBJ2-2): GAGVSQSPSNKVTEKGKDVELRCDPISGHTALYWYRQSLGQGLEFLIYFQGNSAPDKSGLPSDRFSAERTGGSVSTLTIQRTQQEDSAVYLCASSLATPGQGRTGELFFGEGSRLTVL.

In this sample, this clone turned up many times. The read terminates 3 residues before the CDR3 end, so the remaining end is supplied by the germline J gene. The chain joins TRBV3-1 (or the pseudogene TRBV3-2) to TRBJ2-4; 12 bases align to TRBD2. CDR1 and CDR2 from the germline V gene are LGHDT and YNNKEL (reference sequence). V shed 4 bases, J shed 0 bases, and the junction held 10 bases outside the gene matches. CDR3 length: 19 amino acids. Incomplete CDR3 DNA: TGTGCCAGCAGCCGGGGACTAGCGGGCCCAATCCTAGCCAAAAACATT. Translating it yields CASSRGLAGPILAKNI. In full, the CDR3 is CASSRGLAGPILAKNIQYF.

This clone was seen repeatedly, ten times or more. The observed sequence ends 3 residues before the CDR3 terminus, with the missing tail filled in from the germline J gene. The V and J genes are TRBV6-1 and TRBJ1-1, with 10 bases matching TRBD1. Germline loops: CDR1 MNHNS, CDR2 SASEGT. The CDR3 has 14 residues. V gave up 2 bases and J gave up 5 bases; unmatched junction bases: 2. This CDR3 is CASSERDRGTEAFF. CDR3 DNA (partial): TGTGCCAGCAGTGAAAGGGACAGGGGTACTGAA.

In its sample, this clone was seen many times. The CDR3 end lies 3 residues beyond the end of the read and is filled in from the germline J gene. V gene TRBV10-3 combines with J gene TRBJ1-2, with 7 bases lining up with TRBD1. Trimming at V came to 10 bases and at J to 2 bases, leaving 7 bases not matched to a gene. This CDR3 has 13 amino acids. Germline V gives CDR1 ENHRY, CDR2 SYGVKD. The CDR3 bases that were read are TGTGCCACATCTACAGGGGACAACTATGGC. It translates to CATSTGDNYG. The full CDR3 is CATSTGDNYGYTF.

This clone came up many times. The read comes to an end 3 residues before the CDR3 does, leaving the germline J gene to fill in the end. V usage is TRBV5-1 and J usage is TRBJ2-5; D remains unclear. The CDR3 sequence is 13 residues long. Germline V gene data show CDR1 as SGHRS and CDR2 as YFSETQ. V lost 4 bases to trimming and J lost 3 bases, with 10 bases between them. Partial CDR3 DNA: TGCGCCAGCAGCATCGACATAAAAGAGACC. It translates to CASSIDIKET. In full, the CDR3 reads CASSIDIKETQYF. Full variable domain (remainder filled in from reference TRBV5-1 and TRBJ2-5): KAGVTQTPRYLIKTRGQQVTLSCSPISGHRSVSWYQQTPGQGLQFLFEYFSETQRNKGNFPGRFSGRQFSNSRSEMNVSTLELGDSALYLCASSIDIKETQYFGPGTRLLVL.

This clone was seen repeatedly, ten times or more. The CDR3 end falls 3 residues outside the read, so it is completed with the germline J gene. The chain links TRBV11-2 to TRBJ2-7, with D unclear. V dropped 2 bases and J dropped 2 bases, with 13 bases sitting between them. Germline-derived CDR1 and CDR2 are SGHAT and FQNNGV. This CDR3 is built from 15 residues. The CDR3 protein is CASSLSTLGTYEQYF. The sequenced part of the CDR3 DNA is TGTGCCAGCAGCTTATCGACGCTAGGAACCTACGAG.

This clone has ten or more counts. Coverage ceases 3 residues before the CDR3 finishes, and the germline J gene fills in the end. The genes are TRBV7-9 and TRBJ1-5, with a possible D match to TRBD1 (6 bases). This CDR3 spans 14 amino acids. V was shortened by 5 bases and J by 1 base, with 9 bases between the two germline ends. Germline-derived CDR1 and CDR2 are SEHNR and FQNEAQ (reference sequence). CDR3 residues: CASSSQGSNQPQHF. The CDR3 bases that were read are TGTGCCAGCAGCAGTCAGGGGAGCAATCAGCCC.

This clone showed up many times. Read coverage stops 3 residues before the CDR3 terminus; the germline J gene supplies the remainder. This chain joins TRBV5-1 and TRBJ1-2; TRBD1 matches 10 bases. In germline, CDR1 is SGHRS, CDR2 YFSETQ. The CDR3 sequence is 15 residues long. Trimming took 3 bases from V and 7 from J; bases not matched to a gene: 9. CDR3 DNA, as far as it was read: TGCGCCAGCAGCTCCAACACCGGGACAGGGGTTGGC. Its protein product is CASSSNTGTGVG. The CDR3 in its entirety is CASSSNTGTGVGYTF.

The table lists this clone with many counts. CDR3 bases read: TGTGCCAGCAGGTTCTACAACACCGGGGAG. Its translation is CASRFYNTGE. In full, the CDR3 reads CASRFYNTGELFF. The chain is built from TRBV28 and TRBJ2-2; D not resolved. The CDR3 goes on 3 residues after the read ends, and that part is filled in from the germline J gene. The V end lost 6 bases, the J end lost 2 bases, and 7 bases lay between the germline ends. CDR1 is MDHEN and CDR2 is SYDVKM in the germline V gene. The CDR3 runs 13 residues.

In this sample, this clone turned up many times. The read gets to within 3 residues of the CDR3 end, and the germline J gene fills in the rest. The chain carries TRBV19 and TRBJ2-7; D may be TRBD2 (5 bases). The CDR3 sequence is 11 residues long. The germline CDR1 and CDR2 sequences are LNHDA and SQIVND (reference sequence). Trimming took 8 bases from V and 3 from J, leaving 8 bases between them. CDR3 DNA (partial): TGTGCCAGTGGGAGCGGCTACGAG. This sequence encodes CASGSGYE. The full CDR3 reads CASGSGYEQYF.

This clone has a count of ten or more. The missing CDR3 end, 3 residues past where the read stops, is filled in from the germline J gene. The chain is built from TRBV7-2 and TRBJ2-7; 11 nucleotides line up with TRBD2. After removal of 5 bases from V and 4 bases from J, the junction contained 7 bases not matched to a gene. This CDR3 spans 15 amino acids. CDR1 is SGHTA, CDR2 FQGNSA, per germline. The sequenced part of the CDR3 DNA is TGTGCCAGCAGCCCCATAGCGGGAGGGCCTTACGAG. Residues: CASSPIAGGPYE. The whole CDR3 reads CASSPIAGGPYEQYF.

In its sample, this clone was seen many times. The CDR3 is cut off 3 residues early in the read; its end comes from the germline J gene. The chain joins TRBV30 to TRBJ2-1, with a possible D match to TRBD2 (6 bases). Per the germline V gene, CDR1 is GTSNPN and CDR2 is SVGIG (reference sequence). The CDR3 has 16 residues. Trimming removed 1 base at V and 6 bases at J, with 19 bases between. CDR3 amino acids: CAWSGEGLAVGNEQFF. The covered CDR3 bases are TGTGCCTGGAGTGGCGAGGGATTAGCGGTGGGCAATGAG.

This clone was recorded at least ten times. The read stops 3 residues short of the end of the CDR3; the missing end is completed from the germline J gene. The chain couples TRBV14 to TRBJ2-7; D gene uncertain. The CDR3 contains 12 residues. The ends were cut back, 8 bases at V and 4 bases at J, with 12 bases in the middle. Germline V gene lookup returns CDR1 SGHDN and CDR2 FVKESK. Partial CDR3 DNA: TGTGCCAGCGGCACTTACAGTTACGAG. This sequence encodes CASGTYSYE. The CDR3, in full, reads CASGTYSYEQYF. The full variable domain, completed using reference TRBV14 and TRBJ2-7, is EAGVTQFPSHSVIEKGQTVTLRCDPISGHDNLYWYRRVMGKEIKFLLHFVKESKQDESGMPNNRFLAERTGGTYSTLKVQPAELEDSGVYFCASGTYSYEQYFGPGTRLTVT.

This clone showed up many times. CDR3 DNA (partial): TGTGCCAGTAGGCGGCCTAACACCGGGGAG. This encodes CASRRPNTGE. The whole CDR3 sequence is CASRRPNTGELFF. V usage is TRBV19 and J usage is TRBJ2-2, with D hard to call. From the germline J gene comes the end of the CDR3, since the read stops 3 residues before it. The CDR3 is made up of 13 amino acids. Trimming removed 6 bases at V and 2 bases at J, with 7 bases between. The germline gives CDR1 LNHDA, CDR2 SQIVND (reference sequence).

The sample holds many counts of this clone. Read data end 3 residues before the CDR3 end; the end is taken from the germline J gene. This rearrangement joins TRBV10-3 to TRBJ2-6; no firm D call. The CDR3 extends over 14 amino acids. V lost 10 bases, J lost 0 bases, and 10 bases lay in between. Germline V gene data show CDR1 as ENHRY and CDR2 as SYGVKD. CDR3 loop: CANRPSSGANVLTF. The CDR3 bases that were read are TGTGCCAACCGACCTAGCTCTGGGGCCAACGTC.

This clone was picked up a small number of times. The read ends 3 residues shy of where the CDR3 ends; the end is completed using the germline J gene. The rearrangement links TRBV6-1 to TRBJ1-1; TRBD1 might be the D (5 bases). There are 13 residues in the CDR3. Germline-derived CDR1 and CDR2 are MNHNS and SASEGT. CDR3 sequence reads: CASSDGRVVTAFF. The sequenced part of the CDR3 DNA is TGTGCCAGCAGTGATGGCAGGGTGGTGACC.

This clone appeared many times. Sequencing ends 3 residues short of the CDR3 end; the germline J gene provides the rest. This chain joins TRBV3-1 (or the pseudogene TRBV3-2) and TRBJ2-3; unclear D gene. CDR3 length equals 19 residues. The ends were cut back, 2 bases at V and 1 base at J, with 22 bases in the middle. In germline, CDR1 is LGHDT, CDR2 YNNKEL (reference sequence). The sequenced part of the CDR3 DNA is TGTGCCAGCAGCCAATGGAGCGAAGTTAGAGGTAGCCGCACAGATACG. Translating gives CASSQWSEVRGSRTDT. The whole CDR3 protein is CASSQWSEVRGSRTDTQYF.